The 20 T cell receptor beta chains reported below all come from one sample, sequenced in a study of T cells in localized non-small cell lung cancer. Generated by immunoSEQ multiplex PCR, the TCRdb table keeps only in-frame clones and is missing some. The data contain 1,300 to 1,500 clones, about 20% of them singletons. This sample comprised lung tumor tissue, obtained before any cancer treatment. The receptor source for this set is an older female donor with stage II squamous cell lung carcinoma.

V gene TRBV9 combines with J gene TRBJ1-2; 7 bases are a match to TRBD1. Germline V gene lookup returns CDR1 SGDLS and CDR2 YYNGEE. The CDR3 covers 13 residues. Germline trimming cut 5 bases from V and 3 bases from J; bases unmatched to any gene: 4. The DNA of the CDR3 is TGTGCCAGCAGTTTAGGGACAGACTATGGCTACACCTTC. This translates into CASSLGTDYGYTF.

In this sample, this clone turned up once. The J gene is TRBJ1-5, the V gene TRBV19; tentatively, D is TRBD1 (5 bases). The V end was cut by 10 bases, the J end by 1 base, with 20 bases between. The germline gives CDR1 LNHDA, CDR2 SQIVND (reference sequence). This CDR3 spans 16 amino acids. The CDR3 DNA reads as TGTGCCACCAGGGAGGGCAGGCGGGAAAGCAATCAGCCCCAGCATTTT. Its protein is CATREGRRESNQPQHF.

This rearrangement joins TRBV10-2 to TRBJ1-1; D not resolved. The V and J ends lost 8 bases and 3 bases respectively, with 10 bases between them. Germline V gives CDR1 WSHSY, CDR2 SAAADI. This CDR3 is built from 12 residues. The CDR3 coding sequence is TGCGCCAGCTCACTACTAGACACTGAAGCTTTCTTT. Translating it yields CASSLLDTEAFF.

The gene calls are TRBV11-3 and TRBJ1-1; 7 nucleotides match TRBD1. The CDR3 is 14 residues long. Germline V gene lookup returns CDR1 SGHNT and CDR2 YENEEA. V lost 5 bases to trimming and J lost 6 bases; unmatched junction nucleotides: 9. CDR3 residues: CASSRTTGASEAFF. The CDR3 DNA sequence: TGTGCCAGCAGCCGTACTACAGGGGCTTCTGAAGCTTTCTTT.

In its sample, this clone is medium-sized. J is TRBJ1-1 and V is TRBV15; D gene unclear. CDR3 size: 15 residues. Trimming removed 1 base from V and 0 bases from J, with 9 bases in between. Germline CDR1 LNHNV, CDR2 YYDKDF (reference sequence). CDR3 in amino acids: CATSRGGQLNTEAFF. The CDR3 DNA reads TGTGCCACCAGCAGAGGAGGGCAGCTGAACACTGAAGCTTTCTTT.

This clone was seen only a few times. The gene calls are TRBV10-2 and TRBJ2-5; no clear D. Germline values: CDR1 WSHSY, CDR2 SAAADI. V shed 2 bases and J shed 1 base, with 8 bases lying between them. CDR3 length: 14 residues. CDR3 DNA sequence: TGCGCCAGCAGTGAGGACGGACCCCAAGAGACCCAGTACTTC. Its translation is CASSEDGPQETQYF.

This clone was counted ten times or more. The chain employs TRBV11-3 and TRBJ1-2; D is ambiguous. The CDR3 covers 14 residues. V lost 3 bases to trimming and J lost 4 bases, with 12 bases between them. In germline, CDR1 is SGHNT, CDR2 YENEEA. CDR3 bases: TGTGCCAGCAGCTTTCCTCCACCTTCCTATGGCTACACCTTC. Protein sequence: CASSFPPPSYGYTF.

The chain links TRBV6-8 to TRBJ2-7; 13 bases match TRBD2. Germline V CDR1 and CDR2: MNHGY, SAAAGT. The CDR3 loop spans 15 amino acids. V dropped 7 bases and J dropped 4; count of bases not matched to a gene: 7. CDR3: CASTLGTSGTYEQYF. In DNA, the CDR3 is TGTGCCAGCACCCTAGGGACTAGCGGGACTTACGAGCAGTACTTC.

A single count supports this clone. The chain is built from TRBV29-1 and TRBJ1-4, with D maybe TRBD1 (5 bases). V was trimmed by 5 bases and J by 6 bases, leaving 13 bases between them. Germline values: CDR1 SQVTM, CDR2 ANQGSEA. The CDR3 runs 13 residues. The CDR3, as DNA: TGCAGCGTTACACCGGGACCCGATGAAAAACTGTTTTTT. This translates into CSVTPGPDEKLFF.

Sample share makes this clone medium-sized (0.01 to 0.1%). The rearrangement uses TRBV9 and TRBJ1-4; TRBD1 aligns across 8 bases. CDR3 length: 15 amino acids. V lost 4 bases and J lost 8; bases outside the gene matches: 10. Germline V lookup: CDR1 SGDLS, CDR2 YYNGEE. CDR3 sequence reads: CASSPRTGRGEKLFF. The CDR3 DNA reads as TGTGCCAGCAGCCCTCGGACAGGGCGGGGGGAAAAACTGTTTTTT.

There are a few counts of this clone. V and J are TRBV4-1 and TRBJ2-3, with D hard to call. The germline CDR1 and CDR2 sequences are MGHRA and YSYEKL. Trimming removed 0 bases at V and 0 bases at J, with 13 bases between. The CDR3 runs 17 residues. The CDR3 DNA reads as TGCGCCAGCAGCCAAGATCGAGCCCGCCTTAGCACAGATACGCAGTATTTT. It codes for CASSQDRARLSTDTQYF.

This clone came up a few times. V usage is TRBV29-1 and J usage is TRBJ1-1; no clear D. Germline V gives CDR1 SQVTM, CDR2 ANQGSEA. V lost 1 base, J lost 4 bases, and 13 bases lay in between. The CDR3 runs 14 residues. In nucleotides, the CDR3 is TGCAGCGTTGAAGGGTCATCCCGGAGCACTGAAGCTTTCTTT. It specifies CSVEGSSRSTEAFF.

This clone was seen a handful of times. This chain connects TRBV30 to TRBJ2-3, with 12 bases fitting TRBD2. The CDR3 is 15 residues long. The V and J ends lost 4 bases and 3 bases, in that order; junction bases with no gene match: 5. CDR1 and CDR2 (germline): GTSNPN, SVGIG (reference sequence). The CDR3 region is CAWTGLAGLTDTQYF. DNA of the CDR3: TGTGCCTGGACCGGACTAGCGGGATTGACAGATACGCAGTATTTT.

This clone was seen more than once but under ten times. The V gene is TRBV6-8, the J gene TRBJ1-1, with D possibly TRBD1 on 6 matching bases. This CDR3 comprises 15 residues. V dropped 0 bases and J dropped 0 bases, with 8 bases sitting between them. From germline, CDR1 is MNHGY and CDR2 SAAAGT. The CDR3 sequence is CASSYSGAMNTEAFF. The CDR3 nucleotides are TGTGCCAGCAGTTACTCGGGGGCAATGAACACTGAAGCTTTCTTT.

The gene calls are TRBV10-3 and TRBJ1-3; D perhaps matches TRBD1 (5 bases). CDR3 length equals 17 residues. Trimming left V 2 bases short and J 2 bases short, with 16 bases between. CDR1 ENHRY and CDR2 SYGVKD come from the germline V gene. The CDR3 protein is CAISELVGALTGNTIYF. CDR3 sequence (DNA): TGTGCCATCAGTGAGCTGGTAGGGGCTCTAACTGGAAACACCATATATTTT.

This sequence joins TRBV14 and TRBJ2-1, with a weak D call TRBD2 (6 bases). V shed 1 base and J shed 9 bases, with 16 bases lying between them. Germline assignment: CDR1 SGHDN and CDR2 FVKESK. This CDR3 contains 15 residues. This CDR3 is CASSQGGTYGPEQFF. CDR3 nucleotides: TGTGCCAGCAGCCAAGGGGGGACTTATGGACCTGAGCAGTTCTTC.

V is TRBV6-8 and J is TRBJ1-5, with unresolved D. Germline V lookup: CDR1 MNHGY, CDR2 SAAAGT. The ends were cut back, 2 bases at V and 5 bases at J, with 4 bases in the middle. There are 12 residues in the CDR3. CDR3 loop: CASSYLYQPQHF. DNA of the CDR3: TGTGCCAGCAGTTACCTTTATCAGCCCCAGCATTTT.

The V and J genes are TRBV28 and TRBJ2-1; a weak D match, TRBD2 (6 bases). The CDR3 totals 16 residues. The V end lost 4 bases, the J end lost 5 bases, and 18 bases lay between the germline ends. The germline V gene encodes CDR1 MDHEN and CDR2 SYDVKM. CDR3 in amino acids: CASSSSSSGVNNEQFF. CDR3 DNA sequence: TGTGCCAGCAGTTCCTCGAGTTCGGGGGTCAACAATGAGCAGTTCTTC.

The chain links TRBV15 to TRBJ2-6, with 7 bases identical to TRBD1. CDR1 and CDR2 from the germline V gene are LNHNV and YYDKDF (reference sequence). V was clipped by 5 bases and J by 1 base; unmatched bases: 5. The CDR3 covers 16 residues. Here the CDR3 reads CATSRRQGSGANVLTF. In DNA form, the CDR3 reads TGTGCCACCAGCCGAAGACAGGGTTCTGGGGCCAACGTCCTGACTTTC.

This clone is judged medium-sized. The chain recombines TRBV7-2 with TRBJ2-2; D possibly corresponds to TRBD2 (6 bases). This CDR3 has 13 amino acids. In germline, CDR1 is SGHTA, CDR2 FQGNSA. V lost 5 bases and J 6 bases, leaving 10 bases between the germline ends. The CDR3 coding sequence is TGTGCCAGCAGCCACGGCGGGGCCGGGGAGCTGTTTTTT. It yields the protein CASSHGGAGELFF.